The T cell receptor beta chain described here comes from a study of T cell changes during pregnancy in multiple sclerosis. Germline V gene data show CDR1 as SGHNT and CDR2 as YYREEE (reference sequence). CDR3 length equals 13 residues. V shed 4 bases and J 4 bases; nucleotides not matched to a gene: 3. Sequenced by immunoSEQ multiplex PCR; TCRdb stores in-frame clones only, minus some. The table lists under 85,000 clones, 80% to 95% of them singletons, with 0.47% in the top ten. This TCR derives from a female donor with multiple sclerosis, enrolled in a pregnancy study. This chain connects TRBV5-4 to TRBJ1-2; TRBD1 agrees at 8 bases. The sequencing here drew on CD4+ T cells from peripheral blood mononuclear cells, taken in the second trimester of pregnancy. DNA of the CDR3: TGTGCCAGCAGCCCGACAGGGGCCTATGGCTACACCTTC. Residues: CASSPTGAYGYTF.